One and the same sample provided the 11 T cell receptor beta chains below, sequenced in a study of T-cell memory formation after mild COVID-19. TCRdb passed the 5' RACE reads through MiXCR, listing each CDR3 protein once. The table has roughly 410,000 distinct CDR3 sequences, 20% to 25% seen once. The material sequenced was PBMCs or a T cell subset sorted from them (not recorded which). The receptors shown here come from an adult woman who had mild COVID-19 (a few samples of this study predate the infection). Cell type and time point are not known.

The V call is TRBV5-6, the J call TRBJ1-3, with 9 bases aligning to TRBD1. Germline-derived CDR1 and CDR2 are SGHDT and YYEEEE. V lost 1 base and J lost 1; bases outside the gene matches: 6. The CDR3 contains 17 residues. In DNA form, the CDR3 reads TGTGCCAGCAGCTTGTTAGGGACAGGGACTTCTGGAAACACCATATATTTT. It encodes CASSLLGTGTSGNTIYF.

This clonotype was seen a handful of times. The chain couples TRBV5-1 to TRBJ1-2; tentative D call: TRBD1 (6 bases). The CDR3 covers 18 residues. CDR1 SGHRS and CDR2 YFSETQ come from the germline V gene. V was cut by 0 bases and J by 8 bases, with 26 bases left in between. The CDR3 nucleotides read TGCGCCAGCAGCTTGGAGGTGGGGGCCTTAGGGGCACGGTGGGGCTACACCTTC. It codes for CASSLEVGALGARWGYTF. The full variable domain, with the rest looked up from reference TRBV5-1 and TRBJ1-2, is KAGVTQTPRYLIKTRGQQVTLSCSPISGHRSVSWYQQTPGQGLQFLFEYFSETQRNKGNFPGRFSGRQFSNSRSEMNVSTLELGDSALYLCASSLEVGALGARWGYTFGSGTRLTVV.

This clonotype has a handful of counts. The chain joins TRBV15 to TRBJ2-2; D may be TRBD2 (7 bases). The V end lost 0 bases, the J end lost 9 bases, and 14 bases lay between the germline ends. The CDR3 totals 15 residues. Germline CDR1 and CDR2: LNHNV and YYDKDF (reference sequence). The CDR3 protein is CATSRDGGGPRELFF. As DNA, the CDR3 is TGTGCCACCAGCAGAGATGGCGGGGGCCCGAGGGAGCTGTTTTTT.

This clonotype was found a few times. The rearrangement joins TRBV5-1 to TRBJ1-1, with a tentative D call TRBD1 (5 bases). CDR3 length: 16 amino acids. Per the germline V gene, CDR1 is SGHRS and CDR2 is YFSETQ. V dropped 0 bases and J dropped 7 bases, with 19 bases sitting between them. The CDR3 sequence: CASSLGIDRPGGEAFF. CDR3 in DNA: TGCGCCAGCAGCTTGGGGATCGACAGACCTGGAGGTGAAGCTTTCTTT.

The rearrangement joins TRBV18 to TRBJ1-3; no firm D call. Germline CDR1 is KGHSH and CDR2 is LQKENI. The CDR3 runs to 12 residues. Trimming took off 8 bases at V and 8 bases at J, with 13 bases between the two ends. CDR3 loop: CASDRAGDTIYF. As DNA, the CDR3 is TGTGCCAGCGACCGGGCCGGAGACACCATATATTTT. The entire variable domain, with the rest obtained from reference TRBV18 and TRBJ1-3, is as follows: NAGVMQNPRHLVRRRGQEARLRCSPMKGHSHVYWYRQLPEEGLKFMVYLQKENIIDESGMPKERFSAEFPKEGPSILRIQQVVRGDSAAYFCASDRAGDTIYFGEGSWLTVV.

This clonotype was picked up a small number of times. The chain has TRBV6-2 or TRBV6-3 and TRBJ1-2, with no clear D. The V end was cut by 8 bases, the J end by 7 bases, with 14 bases between. This CDR3 comprises 12 residues. Germline values: CDR1 MNHEY, CDR2 SVGEGT. For the CDR3, the DNA is TGTGCCAGCGTTAGACCCTCCTCTGGCTACACCTTC. Translated: CASVRPSSGYTF.

In this sample, this clonotype turned up a few times. The chain carries TRBV6-5 and TRBJ1-1, with unresolved D. Looked up from germline, CDR1 is MNHEY and CDR2 is SVGAGI. The CDR3 contains 15 residues. Trimming pared 6 bases from V and 3 bases from J, leaving 17 bases between. The CDR3 DNA reads as TGTGCCAGCAGCCCGCTGGTGTCGGGGTACACTGAAGCTTTCTTT. Its translation: CASSPLVSGYTEAFF.

This clonotype was recorded a few times. The chain joins TRBV9 to TRBJ2-2; 8 bases line up with TRBD2. V dropped 4 bases and J dropped 4; count of bases not matched to a gene: 12. The CDR3 runs to 17 residues. The germline V gene encodes CDR1 SGDLS and CDR2 YYNGEE. The chain's CDR3 is CASSRSSGGRGTGELFF. CDR3 DNA: TGTGCCAGCAGCCGATCATCGGGAGGGCGAGGCACCGGGGAGCTGTTTTTT.

This clonotype was seen more than once but under ten times. V is TRBV2 and J is TRBJ2-7, with 8 bases matching TRBD2. This CDR3 has 13 amino acids. Per germline, CDR1 SNHLY and CDR2 FYNNEI. The V segment lost 3 bases and the J segment 5 bases; nucleotides outside the gene matches: 3. CDR3 DNA: TGTGCCAGCAGTGACGGGAGGGCGAACGAGCAGTACTTC. This encodes CASSDGRANEQYF.

V gene TRBV6-5 combines with J gene TRBJ1-4; 9 bases are shared with TRBD1. The CDR3 spans 14 residues. Germline CDR1 is MNHEY and CDR2 is SVGAGI. Unmatched junction bases numbered 6, after V lost 5 bases and J lost 8 bases. The CDR3 loop is CASSAGQGMEKLFF. The CDR3 DNA sequence: TGTGCCAGCAGTGCGGGACAGGGTATGGAAAAACTGTTTTTT.

This clonotype was seen a single time. V is TRBV9 and J is TRBJ2-1, with 16 bases that match TRBD2. The CDR3 is 19 residues long. Germline CDR1 is SGDLS and CDR2 is YYNGEE. After removal of 1 base from V and 2 bases from J, the junction contained 6 bases not matched to a gene. The CDR3 DNA sequence: TGTGCCAGCAGCGTATCGGGACTAGCGGGGGGGGTGACCTACAATGAGCAGTTCTTC. It codes for CASSVSGLAGGVTYNEQFF.